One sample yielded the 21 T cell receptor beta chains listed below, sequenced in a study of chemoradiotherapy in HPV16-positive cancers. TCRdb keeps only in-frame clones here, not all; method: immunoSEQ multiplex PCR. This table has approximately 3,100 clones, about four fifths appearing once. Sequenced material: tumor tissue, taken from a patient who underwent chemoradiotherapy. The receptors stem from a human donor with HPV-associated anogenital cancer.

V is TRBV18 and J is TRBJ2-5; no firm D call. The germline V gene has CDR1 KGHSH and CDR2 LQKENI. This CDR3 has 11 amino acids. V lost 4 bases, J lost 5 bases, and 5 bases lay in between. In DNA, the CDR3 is TGTGCCAGCTCACTGAGGGAGACCCAGTACTTC. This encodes CASSLRETQYF.

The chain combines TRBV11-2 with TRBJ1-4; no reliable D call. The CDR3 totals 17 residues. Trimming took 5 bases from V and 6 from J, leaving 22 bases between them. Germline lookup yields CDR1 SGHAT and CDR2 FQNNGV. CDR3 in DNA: TGTGCCAGCAGCATGGGTGACCAGATAGGCGGGCATGAAAAACTGTTTTTT. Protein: CASSMGDQIGGHEKLFF.

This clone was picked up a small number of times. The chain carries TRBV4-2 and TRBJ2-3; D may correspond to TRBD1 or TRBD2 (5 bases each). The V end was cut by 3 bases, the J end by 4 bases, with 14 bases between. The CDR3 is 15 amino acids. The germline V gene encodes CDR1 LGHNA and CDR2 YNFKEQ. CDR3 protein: CASSQSLEGSDTQYF. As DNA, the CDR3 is TGTGCCAGCAGCCAGTCCCTAGAGGGGTCAGATACGCAGTATTTT.

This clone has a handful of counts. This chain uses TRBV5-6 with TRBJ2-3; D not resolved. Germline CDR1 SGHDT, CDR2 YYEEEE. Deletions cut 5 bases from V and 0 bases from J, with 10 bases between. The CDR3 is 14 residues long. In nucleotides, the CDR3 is TGTGCCAGCAGGGGCAGCGCAAGCACAGATACGCAGTATTTT. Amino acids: CASRGSASTDTQYF.

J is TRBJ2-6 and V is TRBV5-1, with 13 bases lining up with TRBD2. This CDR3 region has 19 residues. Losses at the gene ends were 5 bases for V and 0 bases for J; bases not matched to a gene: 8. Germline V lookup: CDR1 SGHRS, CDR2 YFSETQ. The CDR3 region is CASRPPGLAGFSGANVLTF. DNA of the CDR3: TGCGCCAGCAGGCCGCCGGGACTAGCGGGGTTCTCTGGGGCCAACGTCCTGACTTTC.

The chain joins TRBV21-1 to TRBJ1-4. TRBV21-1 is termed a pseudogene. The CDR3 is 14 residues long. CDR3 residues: CATPGWRGLEKLFF. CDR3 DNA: TGTGCCACCCCTGGGTGGCGGGGATTGGAAAAACTGTTTTTT.

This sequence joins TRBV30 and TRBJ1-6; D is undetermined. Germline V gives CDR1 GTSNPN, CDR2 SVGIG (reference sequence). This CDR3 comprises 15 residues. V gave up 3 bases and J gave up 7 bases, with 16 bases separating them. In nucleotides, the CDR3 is TGTGCCTGGAGCGCGGGGTTCTCTCCCAATTCACCCCTCCACTTT. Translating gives CAWSAGFSPNSPLHF.

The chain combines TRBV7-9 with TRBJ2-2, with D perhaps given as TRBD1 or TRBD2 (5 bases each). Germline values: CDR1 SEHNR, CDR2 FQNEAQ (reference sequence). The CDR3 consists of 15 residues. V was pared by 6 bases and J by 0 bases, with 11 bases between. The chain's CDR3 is CASRPGTANTGELFF. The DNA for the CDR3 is TGTGCCAGCAGACCCGGGACGGCGAACACCGGGGAGCTGTTTTTT.

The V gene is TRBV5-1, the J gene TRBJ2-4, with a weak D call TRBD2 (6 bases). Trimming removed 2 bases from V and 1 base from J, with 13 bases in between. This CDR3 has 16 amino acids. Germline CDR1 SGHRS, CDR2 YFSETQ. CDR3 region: CASSFGAGLAKNIQYF. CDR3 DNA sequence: TGCGCCAGCAGCTTCGGGGCGGGGTTGGCCAAAAACATTCAGTACTTC.

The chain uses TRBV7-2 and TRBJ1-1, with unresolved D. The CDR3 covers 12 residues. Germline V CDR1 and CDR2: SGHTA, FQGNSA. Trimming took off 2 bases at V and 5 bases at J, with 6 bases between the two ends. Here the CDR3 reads CASSLTRTEAFF. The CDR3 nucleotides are TGTGCCAGCAGCTTAACGAGAACTGAAGCTTTCTTT. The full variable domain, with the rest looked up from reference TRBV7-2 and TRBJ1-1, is GAGVSQSPSNKVTEKGKDVELRCDPISGHTALYWYRQSLGQGLEFLIYFQGNSAPDKSGLPSDRFSAERTGGSVSTLTIQRTQQEDSAVYLCASSLTRTEAFFGQGTRLTVV.

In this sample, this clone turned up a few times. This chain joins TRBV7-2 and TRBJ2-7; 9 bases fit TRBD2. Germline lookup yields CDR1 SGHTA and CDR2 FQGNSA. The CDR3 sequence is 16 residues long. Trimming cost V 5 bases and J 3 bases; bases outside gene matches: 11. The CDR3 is CASSRLAGGNLYEQYF. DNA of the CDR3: TGTGCCAGCAGCCGTTTGGCGGGAGGGAACCTCTACGAGCAGTACTTC.

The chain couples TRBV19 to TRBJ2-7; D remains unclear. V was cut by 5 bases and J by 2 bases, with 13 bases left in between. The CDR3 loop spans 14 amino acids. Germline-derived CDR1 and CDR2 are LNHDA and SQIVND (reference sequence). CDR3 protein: CASSPWAKPYEQYF. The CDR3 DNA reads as TGTGCCAGTAGTCCCTGGGCCAAGCCCTACGAGCAGTACTTC. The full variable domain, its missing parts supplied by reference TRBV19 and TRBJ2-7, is DGGITQSPKYLFRKEGQNVTLSCEQNLNHDAMYWYRQDPGQGLRLIYYSQIVNDFQKGDIAEGYSVSREKKESFPLTVTSAQKNPTAFYLCASSPWAKPYEQYFGPGTRLTVT.

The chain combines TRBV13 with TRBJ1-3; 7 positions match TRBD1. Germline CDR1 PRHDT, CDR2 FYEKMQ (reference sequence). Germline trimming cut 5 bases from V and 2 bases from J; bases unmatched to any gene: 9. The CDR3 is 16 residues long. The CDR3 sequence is CASSRGQFGAGNTIYF. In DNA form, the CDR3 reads TGTGCCAGCAGCCGGGGACAGTTTGGGGCTGGAAACACCATATATTTT.

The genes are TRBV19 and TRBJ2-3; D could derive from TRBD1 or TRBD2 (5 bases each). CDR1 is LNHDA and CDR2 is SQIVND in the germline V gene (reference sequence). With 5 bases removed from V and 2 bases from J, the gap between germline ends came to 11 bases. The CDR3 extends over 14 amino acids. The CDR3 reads CASSFGDVTDTQYF. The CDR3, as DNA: TGTGCCAGTAGTTTCGGGGACGTCACAGATACGCAGTATTTT.

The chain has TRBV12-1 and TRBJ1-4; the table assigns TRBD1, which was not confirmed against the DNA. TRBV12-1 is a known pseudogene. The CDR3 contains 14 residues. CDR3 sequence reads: CASSSGQGGEKLFF. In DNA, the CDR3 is TGTGCCAGCAGCTCCGGACAGGGCGGCGAAAAACTGTTTTTT.

The CDR3, as DNA: TGTGCCAGCAGCCCAGTTGACAGGAGGAGGTTTTACGAGCAGTACTTC. This gives the protein CASSPVDRRRFYEQYF. The rearrangement joins TRBV5-4 to TRBJ2-7; TRBD1 is a possible D gene (6 bases). The CDR3 is 16 amino acids. V gave up 4 bases and J gave up 4 bases, with 21 bases separating them. Germline-derived CDR1 and CDR2 are SGHNT and YYREEE (reference sequence).

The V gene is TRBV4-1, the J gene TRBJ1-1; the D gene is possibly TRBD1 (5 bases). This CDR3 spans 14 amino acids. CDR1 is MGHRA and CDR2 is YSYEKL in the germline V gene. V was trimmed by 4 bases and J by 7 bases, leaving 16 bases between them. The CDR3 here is CASSLLRAVGEAFF. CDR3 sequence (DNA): TGCGCCAGCAGCCTTCTCAGGGCCGTCGGTGAAGCTTTCTTT.

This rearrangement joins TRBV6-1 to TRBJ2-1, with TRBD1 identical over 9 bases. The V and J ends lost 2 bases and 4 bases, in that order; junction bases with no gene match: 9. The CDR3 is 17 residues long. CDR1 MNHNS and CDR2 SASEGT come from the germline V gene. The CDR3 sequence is CASSEPRQTGGYNEQFF. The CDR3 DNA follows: TGTGCCAGCAGTGAACCCCGACAGACAGGGGGATACAATGAGCAGTTCTTC.

The chain's CDR3 is CASSLLKGLAGVNEQFF. CDR3 nucleotide sequence: TGTGCCAGCAGCTTACTCAAGGGACTAGCGGGGGTCAATGAGCAGTTCTTC. V gene TRBV11-1 combines with J gene TRBJ2-1, with TRBD2 matching over 14 bases. CDR3 size: 17 residues. V lost 2 bases to trimming and J lost 6 bases; unmatched junction nucleotides: 6. Germline-derived CDR1 and CDR2 are SGHAT and FQDESV (reference sequence).

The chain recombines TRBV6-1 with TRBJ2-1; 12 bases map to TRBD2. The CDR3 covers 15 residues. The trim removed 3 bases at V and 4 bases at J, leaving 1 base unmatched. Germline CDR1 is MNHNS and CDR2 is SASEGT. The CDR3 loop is CASSELAGGYNEQFF. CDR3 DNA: TGTGCCAGCAGTGAGCTAGCGGGGGGGTACAATGAGCAGTTCTTC.

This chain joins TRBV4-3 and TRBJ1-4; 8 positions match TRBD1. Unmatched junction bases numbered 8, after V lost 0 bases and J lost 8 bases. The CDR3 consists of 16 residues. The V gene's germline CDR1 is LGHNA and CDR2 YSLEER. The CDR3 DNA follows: TGCGCCAGCAGCCAAGATTACAGGACAGGGAAGGAAAAACTGTTTTTT. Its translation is CASSQDYRTGKEKLFF.